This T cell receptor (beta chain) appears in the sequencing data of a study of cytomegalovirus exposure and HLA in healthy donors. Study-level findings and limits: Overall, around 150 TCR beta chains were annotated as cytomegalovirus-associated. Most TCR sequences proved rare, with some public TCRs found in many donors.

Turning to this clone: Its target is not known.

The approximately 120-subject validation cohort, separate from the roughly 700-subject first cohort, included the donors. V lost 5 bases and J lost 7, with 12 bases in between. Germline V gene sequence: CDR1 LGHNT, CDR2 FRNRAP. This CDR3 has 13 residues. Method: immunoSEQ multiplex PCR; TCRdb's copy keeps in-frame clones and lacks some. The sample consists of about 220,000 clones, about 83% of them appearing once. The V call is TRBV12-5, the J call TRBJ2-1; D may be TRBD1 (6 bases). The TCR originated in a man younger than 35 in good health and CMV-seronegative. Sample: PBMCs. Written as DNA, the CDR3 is TGTGCTAGTGGTGGACAGAGGCAGAATGAGCAGTTCTTC. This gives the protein CASGGQRQNEQFF.